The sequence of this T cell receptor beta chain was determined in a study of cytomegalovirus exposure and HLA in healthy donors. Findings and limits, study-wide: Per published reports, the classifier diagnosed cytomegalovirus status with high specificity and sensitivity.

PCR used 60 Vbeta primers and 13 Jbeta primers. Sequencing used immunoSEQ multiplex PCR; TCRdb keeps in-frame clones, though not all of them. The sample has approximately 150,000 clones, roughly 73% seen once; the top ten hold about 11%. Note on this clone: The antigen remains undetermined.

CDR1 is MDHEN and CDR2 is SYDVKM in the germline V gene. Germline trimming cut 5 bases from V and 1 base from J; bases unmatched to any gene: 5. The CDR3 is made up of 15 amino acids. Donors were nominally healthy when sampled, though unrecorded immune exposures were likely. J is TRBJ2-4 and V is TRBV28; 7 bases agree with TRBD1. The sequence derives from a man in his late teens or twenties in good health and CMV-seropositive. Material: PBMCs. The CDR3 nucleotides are TGTGCCAGCAGTGAGACAGGGCAGGCCAAAAACATTCAGTACTTC. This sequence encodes CASSETGQAKNIQYF. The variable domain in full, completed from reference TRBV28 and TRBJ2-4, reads DVKVTQSSRYLVKRTGEKVFLECVQDMDHENMFWYRQDPGLGLRLIYFSYDVKMKEKGDIPEGYSVSREKKERFSLILESASTNQTSMYLCASSETGQAKNIQYFGAGTRLSVL.